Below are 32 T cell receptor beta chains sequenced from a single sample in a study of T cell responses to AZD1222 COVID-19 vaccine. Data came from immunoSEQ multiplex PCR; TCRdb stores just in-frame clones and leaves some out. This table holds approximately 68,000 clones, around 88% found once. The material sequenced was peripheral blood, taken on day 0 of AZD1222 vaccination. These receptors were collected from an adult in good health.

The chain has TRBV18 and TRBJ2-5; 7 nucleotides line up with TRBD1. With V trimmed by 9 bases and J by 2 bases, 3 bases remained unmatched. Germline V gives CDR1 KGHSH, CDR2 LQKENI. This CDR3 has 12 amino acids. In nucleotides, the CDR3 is TGTGCCAGTGGGACAGAACAAGAGACCCAGTACTTC. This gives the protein CASGTEQETQYF.

CDR3 loop: CASSQENRQGHEQYF. In nucleotides, the CDR3 is TGTGCCAGCAGCCAAGAAAATCGACAGGGCCACGAGCAGTACTTC. The chain carries TRBV4-2 and TRBJ2-7; 7 bases are shared with TRBD1. Trimming at V came to 0 bases and at J to 5 bases, leaving 7 bases not matched to a gene. Germline values: CDR1 LGHNA, CDR2 YNFKEQ. This CDR3 has 15 amino acids.

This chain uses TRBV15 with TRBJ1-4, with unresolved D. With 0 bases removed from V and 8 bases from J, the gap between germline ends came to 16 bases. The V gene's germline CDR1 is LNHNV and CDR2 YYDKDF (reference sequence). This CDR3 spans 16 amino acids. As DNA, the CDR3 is TGTGCCACCAGCAGAGAATGGGGAGGTAGGCCGGAAAAACTGTTTTTT. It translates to CATSREWGGRPEKLFF.

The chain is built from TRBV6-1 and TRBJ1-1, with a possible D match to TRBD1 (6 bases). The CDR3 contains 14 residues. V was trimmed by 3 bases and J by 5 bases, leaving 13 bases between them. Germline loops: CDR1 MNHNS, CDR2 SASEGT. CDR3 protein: CASSERGRRTEAFF. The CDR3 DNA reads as TGTGCCAGCAGTGAGCGGGGGCGACGAACTGAAGCTTTCTTT.

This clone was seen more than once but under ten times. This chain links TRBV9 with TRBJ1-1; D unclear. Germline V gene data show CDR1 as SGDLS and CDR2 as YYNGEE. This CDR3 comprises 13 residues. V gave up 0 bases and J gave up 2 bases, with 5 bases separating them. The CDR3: CASSVDFNTEAFF. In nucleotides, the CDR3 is TGTGCCAGCAGCGTAGACTTTAACACTGAAGCTTTCTTT.

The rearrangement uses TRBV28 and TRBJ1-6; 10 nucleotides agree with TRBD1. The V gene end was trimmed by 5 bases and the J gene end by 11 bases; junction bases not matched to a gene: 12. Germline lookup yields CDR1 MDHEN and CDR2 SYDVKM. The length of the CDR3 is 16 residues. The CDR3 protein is CASSPTTGGSGAPLHF. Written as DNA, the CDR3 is TGTGCCAGCAGTCCCACGACAGGGGGCTCAGGGGCACCCCTCCACTTT.

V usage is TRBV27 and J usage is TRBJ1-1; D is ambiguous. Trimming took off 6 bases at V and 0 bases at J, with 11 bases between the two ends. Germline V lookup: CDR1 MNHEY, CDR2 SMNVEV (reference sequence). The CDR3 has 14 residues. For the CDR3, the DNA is TGTGCCAGCAGCCTAATGGGAATGAACACTGAAGCTTTCTTT. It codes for CASSLMGMNTEAFF.

In DNA, the CDR3 is TGTGCCAGTGCAACGGGCGGAGCCTACAATGAGCAGTTCTTC. Translated: CASATGGAYNEQFF. This chain links TRBV19 with TRBJ2-1, with D unresolved. Germline CDR1 LNHDA, CDR2 SQIVND (reference sequence). This CDR3 has 14 amino acids. V was pared by 8 bases and J by 2 bases, with 13 bases between.

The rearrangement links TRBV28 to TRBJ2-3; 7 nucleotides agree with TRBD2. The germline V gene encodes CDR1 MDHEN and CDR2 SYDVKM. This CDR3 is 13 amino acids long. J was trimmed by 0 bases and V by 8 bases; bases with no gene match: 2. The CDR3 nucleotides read TGTGCCAGCGGGGGGGATAGCACAGATACGCAGTATTTT. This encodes CASGGDSTDTQYF.

CDR3 bases: TGTGCCAGCAGTTACTCTGACGAGCAGTACTTC. Translated, it gives CASSYSDEQYF. The chain has TRBV6-5 and TRBJ2-7; D remains ambiguous. The germline CDR1 and CDR2 sequences are MNHEY and SVGAGI. The CDR3 is 11 residues long. The ends were cut back, 0 bases at V and 5 bases at J, with 2 bases in the middle.

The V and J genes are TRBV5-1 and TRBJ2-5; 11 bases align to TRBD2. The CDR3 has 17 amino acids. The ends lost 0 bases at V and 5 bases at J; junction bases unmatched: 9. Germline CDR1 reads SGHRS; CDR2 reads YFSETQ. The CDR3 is CASSLALAGGPEETQYF. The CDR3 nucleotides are TGCGCCAGCAGCTTGGCCCTAGCGGGGGGCCCAGAGGAGACCCAGTACTTC. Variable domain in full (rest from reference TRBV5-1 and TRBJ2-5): KAGVTQTPRYLIKTRGQQVTLSCSPISGHRSVSWYQQTPGQGLQFLFEYFSETQRNKGNFPGRFSGRQFSNSRSEMNVSTLELGDSALYLCASSLALAGGPEETQYFGPGTRLLVL.

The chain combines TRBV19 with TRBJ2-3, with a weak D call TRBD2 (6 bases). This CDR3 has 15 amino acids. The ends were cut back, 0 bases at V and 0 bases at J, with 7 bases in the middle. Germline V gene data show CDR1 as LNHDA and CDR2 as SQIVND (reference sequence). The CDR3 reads CASSIEGTSTDTQYF. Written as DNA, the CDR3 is TGTGCCAGTAGTATAGAAGGGACTAGCACAGATACGCAGTATTTT. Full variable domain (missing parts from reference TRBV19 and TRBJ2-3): DGGITQSPKYLFRKEGQNVTLSCEQNLNHDAMYWYRQDPGQGLRLIYYSQIVNDFQKGDIAEGYSVSREKKESFPLTVTSAQKNPTAFYLCASSIEGTSTDTQYFGPGTRLTVL.

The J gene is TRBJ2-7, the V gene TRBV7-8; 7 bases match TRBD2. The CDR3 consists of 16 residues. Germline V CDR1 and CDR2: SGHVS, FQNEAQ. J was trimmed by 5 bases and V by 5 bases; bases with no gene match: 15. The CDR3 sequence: CASSPLAGQAGNEQYF. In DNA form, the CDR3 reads TGTGCCAGCAGCCCCTTAGCGGGCCAGGCGGGAAACGAGCAGTACTTC.

The CDR3 DNA is TGTGCCAGCAGCTTAGTAGTCACTAGCGGGAGCTACAATGAGCAGTTCTTC. Translating it yields CASSLVVTSGSYNEQFF. The rearrangement uses TRBV7-9 and TRBJ2-1; 11 bases map to TRBD2. J gave up 3 bases and V 1 base, and 5 bases lay outside the gene matches. CDR3 length equals 17 residues. Germline assignment: CDR1 SEHNR and CDR2 FQNEAQ (reference sequence).

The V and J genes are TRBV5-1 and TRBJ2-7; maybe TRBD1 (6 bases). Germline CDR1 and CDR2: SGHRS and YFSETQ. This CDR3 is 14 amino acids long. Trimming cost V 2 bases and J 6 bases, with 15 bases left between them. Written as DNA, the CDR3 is TGCGCCAGCAGCTTAGGCAGGGGTCTTCCCGAGCAGTACTTC. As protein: CASSLGRGLPEQYF.

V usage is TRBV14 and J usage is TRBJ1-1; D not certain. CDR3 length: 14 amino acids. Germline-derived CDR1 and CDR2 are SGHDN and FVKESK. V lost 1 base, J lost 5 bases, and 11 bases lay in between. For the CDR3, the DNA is TGTGCCAGCAGCCAAGTCTACGGAGGAACTGAAGCTTTCTTT. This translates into CASSQVYGGTEAFF.

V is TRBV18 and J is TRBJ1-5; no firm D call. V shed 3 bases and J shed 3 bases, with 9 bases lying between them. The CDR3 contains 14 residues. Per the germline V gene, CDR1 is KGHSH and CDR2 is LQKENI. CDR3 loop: CASSPGNNNQPQHF. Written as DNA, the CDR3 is TGTGCCAGCTCACCCGGGAACAACAATCAGCCCCAGCATTTT.

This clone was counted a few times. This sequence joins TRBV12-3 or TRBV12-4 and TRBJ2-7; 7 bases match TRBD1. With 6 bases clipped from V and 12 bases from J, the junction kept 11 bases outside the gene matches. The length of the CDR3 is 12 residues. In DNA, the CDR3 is TGTGCCAGCAGCCCCCCCGGGACAGCACCGTACTTC. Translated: CASSPPGTAPYF.

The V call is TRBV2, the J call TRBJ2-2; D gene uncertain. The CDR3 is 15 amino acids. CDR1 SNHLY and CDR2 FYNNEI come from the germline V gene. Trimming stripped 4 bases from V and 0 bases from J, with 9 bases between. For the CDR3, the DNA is TGTGCCAGCAGTGGAACATCGACGAACACCGGGGAGCTGTTTTTT. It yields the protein CASSGTSTNTGELFF.

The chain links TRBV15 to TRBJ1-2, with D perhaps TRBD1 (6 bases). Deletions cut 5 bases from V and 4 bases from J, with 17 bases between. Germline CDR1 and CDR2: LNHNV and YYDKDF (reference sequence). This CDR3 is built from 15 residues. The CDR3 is CATSRSTGQAYGYTF. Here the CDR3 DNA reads TGTGCCACCAGCCGCAGTACGGGACAAGCCTATGGCTACACCTTC.

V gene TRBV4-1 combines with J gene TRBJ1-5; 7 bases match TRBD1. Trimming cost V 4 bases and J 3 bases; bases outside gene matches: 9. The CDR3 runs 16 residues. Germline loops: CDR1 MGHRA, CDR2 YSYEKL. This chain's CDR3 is CASSPHWDSINQPQHF. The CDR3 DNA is TGCGCCAGCAGCCCACATTGGGACAGCATCAATCAGCCCCAGCATTTT.

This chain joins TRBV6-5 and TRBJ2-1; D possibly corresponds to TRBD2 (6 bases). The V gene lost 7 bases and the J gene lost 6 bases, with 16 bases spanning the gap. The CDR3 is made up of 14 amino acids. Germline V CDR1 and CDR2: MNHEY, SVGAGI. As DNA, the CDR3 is TGTGCCAGCAAGGAGGGAAATTTGGGCAATGAGCAGTTCTTC. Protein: CASKEGNLGNEQFF.

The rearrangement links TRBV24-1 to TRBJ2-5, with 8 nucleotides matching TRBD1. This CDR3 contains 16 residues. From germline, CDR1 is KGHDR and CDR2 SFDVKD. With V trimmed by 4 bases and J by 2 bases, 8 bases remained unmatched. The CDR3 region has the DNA TGTGCCACCAGTGACCCGACAGGGGCAAATCAAGAGACCCAGTACTTC. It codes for CATSDPTGANQETQYF.

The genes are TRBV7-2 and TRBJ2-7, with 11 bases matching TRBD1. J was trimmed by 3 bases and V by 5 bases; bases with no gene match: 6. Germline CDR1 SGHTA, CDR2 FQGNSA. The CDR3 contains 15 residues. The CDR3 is CASSRWTGGHYEQYF. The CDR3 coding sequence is TGTGCCAGCAGCAGGTGGACAGGGGGCCACTACGAGCAGTACTTC.

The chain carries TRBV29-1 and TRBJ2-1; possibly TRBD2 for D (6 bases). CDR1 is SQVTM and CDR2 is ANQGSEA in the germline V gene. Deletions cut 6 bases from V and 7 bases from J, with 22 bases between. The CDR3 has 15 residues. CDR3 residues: CSVHGTLPEGNEQFF. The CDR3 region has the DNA TGCAGCGTCCATGGGACTCTCCCGGAGGGAAATGAGCAGTTCTTC.

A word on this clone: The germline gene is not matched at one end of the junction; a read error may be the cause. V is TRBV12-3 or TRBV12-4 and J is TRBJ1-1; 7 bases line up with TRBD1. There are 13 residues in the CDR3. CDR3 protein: CAGRNRGHTEAFF. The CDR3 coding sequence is TGTGCCGGCAGAAATAGGGGGCACACTGAAGCTTTCTTT.

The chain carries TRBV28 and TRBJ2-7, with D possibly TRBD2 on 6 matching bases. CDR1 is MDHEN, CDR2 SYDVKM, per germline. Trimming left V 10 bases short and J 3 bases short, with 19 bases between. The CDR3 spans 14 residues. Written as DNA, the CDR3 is TGTGCCACCAGCTCCGGGACTCAGCGCTACGAGCAGTACTTC. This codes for CATSSGTQRYEQYF.

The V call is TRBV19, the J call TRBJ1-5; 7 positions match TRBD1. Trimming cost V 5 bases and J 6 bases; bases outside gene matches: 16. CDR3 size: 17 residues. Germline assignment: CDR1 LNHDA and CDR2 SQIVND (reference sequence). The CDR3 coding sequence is TGTGCCAGTAGTCCCGGTCAGGGGGAAAGAGGACTTCAGCCCCAGCATTTT. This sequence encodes CASSPGQGERGLQPQHF.

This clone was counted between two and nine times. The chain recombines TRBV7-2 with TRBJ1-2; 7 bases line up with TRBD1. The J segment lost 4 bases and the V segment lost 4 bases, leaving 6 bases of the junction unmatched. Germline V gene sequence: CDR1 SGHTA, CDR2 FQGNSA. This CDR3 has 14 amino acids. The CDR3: CASSSSGDSYGYTF. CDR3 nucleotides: TGTGCCAGCAGCTCTTCTGGGGACAGCTATGGCTACACCTTC.

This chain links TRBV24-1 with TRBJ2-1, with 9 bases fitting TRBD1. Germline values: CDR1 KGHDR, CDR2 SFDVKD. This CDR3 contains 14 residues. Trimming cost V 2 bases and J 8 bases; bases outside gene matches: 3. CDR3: CATSDYRGRDEQFF. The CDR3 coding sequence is TGTGCCACCAGTGATTACAGGGGGCGCGATGAGCAGTTCTTC.

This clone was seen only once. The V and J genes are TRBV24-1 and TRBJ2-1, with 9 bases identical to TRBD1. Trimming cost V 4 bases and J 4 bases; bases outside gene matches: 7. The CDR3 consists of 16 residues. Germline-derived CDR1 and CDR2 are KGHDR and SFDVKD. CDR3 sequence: CATSDHGQGPYNEQFF. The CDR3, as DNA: TGTGCCACCAGTGACCATGGACAGGGGCCGTACAATGAGCAGTTCTTC.

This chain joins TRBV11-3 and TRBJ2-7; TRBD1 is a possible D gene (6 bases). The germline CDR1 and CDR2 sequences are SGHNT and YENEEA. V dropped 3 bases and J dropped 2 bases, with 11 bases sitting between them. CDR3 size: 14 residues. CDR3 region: CASSFRDITYEQYF. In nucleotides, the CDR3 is TGTGCCAGCAGCTTCCGGGACATTACCTACGAGCAGTACTTC. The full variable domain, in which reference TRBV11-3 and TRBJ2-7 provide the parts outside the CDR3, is EAGVVQSPRYKIIEKKQPVAFWCNPISGHNTLYWYLQNLGQGPELLIRYENEEAVDDSQLPKDRFSAERLKGVDSTLKIQPAELGDSAVYLCASSFRDITYEQYFGPGTRLTVT.